The rows below give T cell receptor beta chains drawn from one sample of a study of monozygotic twins with inflammatory bowel disease. Reanalyzing the 5' RACE reads, TCRdb keeps one entry per CDR3 protein, without DNA. The listing records approximately 330,000 distinct CDR3 sequences. The sequencing input was blood. The receptors come from a human donor with ulcerative colitis or Crohn's disease, or a healthy co-twin of an affected twin (not recorded which). Each CDR3 is given with its conserved first and last residue.

18 | TRBJ2-7 | TRBV6-2/TRBV6-3 | CASSFIVRTGGTGYKQYF
15 | TRBJ2-2 | TRBV7-2 | CASSVTFDGTGELFF
14 | TRBJ1-6 | TRBV3-1 | CASSQRTGGEPLHF
11 | TRBJ2-7 | TRBV5-1 | CASSLMKQGPF
15 | TRBJ2-3 | TRBV6-1 | CASSVQGPSTDTQYF
18 | TRBJ1-6 | TRBV21-1 | CASPLNLQGVVYNSPLHF
14 | TRBJ2-3 | TRBV29-1 | CSDLDRGLTDTQYF
17 | TRBJ2-3 | TRBV7-8 | CASSPGVAGGPQDTQYF
14 | TRBJ1-1 | TRBV29-1 | CSVDSRKGNTEAFF
13 | TRBJ2-3 | TRBV18 | CASSPGRTDTQYF